The rows below give T cell receptor beta chains drawn from one sample of a study of CD8 T cells in ankylosing spondylitis. TCRdb analysed the 5' RACE reads with MiXCR anew, one entry per CDR3 protein. The data contain about 300,000 distinct CDR3 sequences, approximately 10% of them seen just once; the ten biggest clones take up around 10%. Sequencing input: blood, either unsorted or a sorted T cell fraction (not recorded which). The receptors here all came from a female donor with ankylosing spondylitis or in good health (not recorded which). CDR3s include the opening cysteine and the closing phenylalanine or tryptophan. A D gene is named only where the DNA matches it firmly. The size field is filled for only some rows; it gives once, few, many or a size class.

J gene,V gene,clone size,D gene,CDR3 DNA,CDR3 protein
TRBJ2-6,TRBV27,.,.,TGTGCCAGCAGTTTAGCGGGCCCTGGGGCCAACGTCCTGACTTTC,CASSLAGPGANVLTF
TRBJ2-5,TRBV5-1,many,TRBD2,TGCGCCAGCAGCTTTCTAGCGGGTGAAGAGACCCAGTACTTC,CASSFLAGEETQYF
TRBJ2-5,TRBV7-2,few,.,TGTGCCAGCAGCCTCAAAGGAACAGTGGGGATGGAGACCCAGTACTTC,CASSLKGTVGMETQYF
TRBJ2-3,TRBV11-2,.,TRBD2,TGTGCCAGCAGCACGACTAGCGGGAGACCAGATACGCAGTATTTT,CASSTTSGRPDTQYF
TRBJ1-5,TRBV30,.,.,TGTGCCTGGAGCGACGGGAATCAGCCCCAGCATTTT,CAWSDGNQPQHF
TRBJ1-3,TRBV11-2,many,.,TGTGCCAGCAGCCCAGGGGTAGGACTTCGAGGTCGGGCCATATATTTT,CASSPGVGLRGRAIYF
TRBJ2-5,TRBV5-6,few,TRBD2,TGTGCCAGCAGCCAGCTAGCGGGGGGAGTGGAGACCCAGTACTTC,CASSQLAGGVETQYF
TRBJ2-5,TRBV11-2,.,.,TGTGCCAGCAGCTTAGGATCGTCGGGACAATTCCAAGAGACCCAGTACTTC,CASSLGSSGQFQETQYF
TRBJ1-3,TRBV5-1,many,.,TGCGCCAGCACGACAGACTCTGGAAACACCATATATTTT,CASTTDSGNTIYF
TRBJ1-2,TRBV5-1,many,.,TGCGCCAGCAGCTTGGATTCTACTAACTATGGCTACACCTTC,CASSLDSTNYGYTF
TRBJ2-1,TRBV5-1,many,TRBD1,TGCGCCAGCAGCCCCGCGGGACAGGGAGGCAATGAGCAGTTCTTC,CASSPAGQGGNEQFF
TRBJ2-7,TRBV20-1,few,.,TGCAGTGCTCCCAGGGGTAGCGGCGAGCAGTACTTC,CSAPRGSGEQYF
TRBJ2-7,TRBV11-2,many,TRBD1,TGTGCCAGCAGCTTACCTCTACCCGGGACAGGGAGGTCCTACGAGCAGTACTTC,CASSLPLPGTGRSYEQYF
TRBJ2-7,TRBV10-3,many,TRBD1,TGTGCCATCAGTGACTCGGGACAGGGGACCGGGCAGTACTTC,CAISDSGQGTGQYF
TRBJ1-1,TRBV5-1,many,.,TGCGCCAGCATTTTGAACACTGAAGCTTTCTTT,CASILNTEAFF
TRBJ1-1,TRBV20-1,many,.,TGCAGTGCTGGGTCCGGGGACCGGAACACTGAAGCTTTCTTT,CSAGSGDRNTEAFF
TRBJ1-4,TRBV14,.,TRBD1,TGTGCCAGCAGCCAGGGGACAGGGACGAAAAAACTGTTTTTT,CASSQGTGTKKLFF
TRBJ2-7,TRBV28,many,.,TGTGCCAGCAGTTTACTCGGCAGGGTCGACGAGCAGTACTTC,CASSLLGRVDEQYF
TRBJ2-7,TRBV12-3/TRBV12-4,many,.,TGTGCCAGCAGTCCGGACCTCTTAGAGCAGTACTTC,CASSPDLLEQYF
TRBJ1-1,TRBV20-1,many,.,TGCAGTGCTAGAGTAGGAGGGGGGCTCACTGAAGCTTTCTTT,CSARVGGGLTEAFF
TRBJ1-5,TRBV20-1,many,.,TGCAGTGCTAGCCCAATACGAGGGTACGAGAGGTATCAGCCCCAGCATTTT,CSASPIRGYERYQPQHF
TRBJ1-2,TRBV15,many,TRBD1,TGTGCCACCAGCAGAAAACAGACAGGGGGCGGGGGCTACACCTTC,CATSRKQTGGGGYTF
TRBJ2-5,TRBV20-1,few,.,TGCAGTGCTATCCCCCGGGACTTCCAAGAGACCCAGTACTTC,CSAIPRDFQETQYF
TRBJ2-4,TRBV4-3,many,TRBD1,TGCGCCAGCAGCCAAAACAGGGGAAGCAAAAACATTCAGTACTTC,CASSQNRGSKNIQYF
TRBJ2-7,TRBV12-3/TRBV12-4,many,.,TGTGCCAGCAGTCCGACAGTCTCCTACGAGCAGTACTTC,CASSPTVSYEQYF
TRBJ1-1,TRBV29-1,many,.,TGCAGCGTTGTCAGGGTAGCATCAACGAACACTGAAGCTTTCTTT,CSVVRVASTNTEAFF
TRBJ2-3,TRBV18,few,.,TGTGCCAGCTCACCACCCGAGGAAGATACGCAGTATTTT,CASSPPEEDTQYF
TRBJ2-1,TRBV7-3,.,.,TGTGCCAGCAGCTTAAACCCCGGAACAGCAGGCTATGAGCAGTTCTTC,CASSLNPGTAGYEQFF
TRBJ2-1,TRBV6-1,few,.,TGTGCCAGCAATAGGGACCCGAGCTCCTACAATGAGCAGTTCTTC,CASNRDPSSYNEQFF
TRBJ2-7,TRBV18,.,TRBD2,TGTGCCAGCTCAGGCCGACTAGCGGGAGCCACCTACGAGCAGTACTTC,CASSGRLAGATYEQYF
TRBJ1-1,TRBV3-1,many,TRBD1,TGTGCCAGCAGCCGCGGGACAGGGGTTGGGATCACTGAAGCTTTCTTT,CASSRGTGVGITEAFF
TRBJ2-1,TRBV6-2/TRBV6-3,few,TRBD2,TGTGCCAGCACCGGGAGGGGGGAGTCCTACAATGAGCAGTTCTTC,CASTGRGESYNEQFF
TRBJ2-7,TRBV3-1,.,.,TGTGCCAGCAGCCAAGGAGGAGGGGGGAGTTACGAGCAGTACTTC,CASSQGGGGSYEQYF
TRBJ2-3,TRBV5-1,many,TRBD2,TGCGCCAGCAGCTTGGCGGGGGGGCCAGATACGCAGTATTTT,CASSLAGGPDTQYF
TRBJ1-6,TRBV20-1,many,.,TGCAGTGCTAGACCCCCAGGGAGGGCTAATTCACCCCTCCACTTT,CSARPPGRANSPLHF
TRBJ2-1,TRBV6-5,many,TRBD2,TGTGCCAGCAGTTACTCGTGGGGAACCAGCGGGAGCTCCTACAATGAGCAGTTCTTC,CASSYSWGTSGSSYNEQFF
TRBJ2-1,TRBV11-3,many,.,TGTGCCAGCAGCTTAGCCGGGAGTCCACTACGAGACAATGAGCAGTTCTTC,CASSLAGSPLRDNEQFF
TRBJ2-5,TRBV30,.,.,TGTGCCTGGGGGGCCAGACAAGAGACCCAGTACTTC,CAWGARQETQYF
TRBJ2-3,TRBV3-1,.,.,TGTGCCAGCAGCCAGCGGACTATCTTTAGCACAGATACGCAGTATTTT,CASSQRTIFSTDTQYF
TRBJ1-3,TRBV5-1,many,.,TGCGCCAGCAGCCACTCCGGACAGATTGGAAACACCATATATTTT,CASSHSGQIGNTIYF
TRBJ2-2,TRBV6-1,few,.,TGTGCCAGCAGAGGGGCCGCAGCGAACACCGGGGAGCTGTTTTTT,CASRGAAANTGELFF
TRBJ2-3,TRBV7-2,few,.,TGTGCCAGCAGCCCCCCGACGGGACCGGGAGATACGCAGTATTTT,CASSPPTGPGDTQYF
TRBJ2-2,TRBV20-1,few,.,TGCTGTGCTAGTAACAGGGTGGTAATAGGAACCGGGGAGCTGTTTTTT,CCASNRVVIGTGELFF
TRBJ2-3,TRBV30,few,.,TGTGCCTGGAGTGGAGACAGAACCACAGATACGCAGTATTTT,CAWSGDRTTDTQYF
TRBJ2-7,TRBV12-3/TRBV12-4,many,.,TGTGCCAGCAGCCCCACGGTGGATCGGAGTTACGAGCAGTACTTC,CASSPTVDRSYEQYF